This T cell receptor (beta chain) was sequenced for a study of blood T cell repertoires in COVID-19. About the study: Specimens from acute and convalescent COVID-19 originated in the United States, Italy and Spain. PBMCs, B-cell-depleted T cells, or T cells were the source of the cDNA or gDNA that made up the material.

Generated by immunoSEQ multiplex PCR, the TCRdb table keeps only in-frame clones and is missing some. In the table there are about 170,000 clones, roughly 78% of which are singletons. This clone was seen just once. Participant-given clinical history determined each cohort assignment. Looked up from germline, CDR1 is SNHLY and CDR2 is FYNNEI. The V and J ends lost 6 bases and 6 bases respectively, with 15 bases between them. This CDR3 comprises 14 residues. The V and J genes are TRBV2 and TRBJ2-1, with TRBD2 as a possible D gene (6 bases). This TCR derives from a woman aged 70 to 79 in a cohort exposed to, infected with or recovered from COVID-19 (not recorded which). The sequenced sample consisted of PBMCs or T cells enriched from blood (not recorded which). This CDR3 reads CASRRGTSTNEQFF. CDR3 DNA sequence: TGTGCCAGCAGGCGAGGGACTTCTACCAATGAGCAGTTCTTC.